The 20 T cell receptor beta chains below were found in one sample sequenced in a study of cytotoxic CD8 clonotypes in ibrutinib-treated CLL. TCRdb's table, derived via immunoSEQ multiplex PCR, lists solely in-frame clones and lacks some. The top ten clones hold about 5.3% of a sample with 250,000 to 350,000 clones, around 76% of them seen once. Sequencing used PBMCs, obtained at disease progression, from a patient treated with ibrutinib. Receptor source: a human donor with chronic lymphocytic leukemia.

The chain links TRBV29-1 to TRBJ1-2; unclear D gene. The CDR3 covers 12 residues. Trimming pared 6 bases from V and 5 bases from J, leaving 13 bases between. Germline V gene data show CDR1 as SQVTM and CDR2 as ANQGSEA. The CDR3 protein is CSVDGPWYGYTF. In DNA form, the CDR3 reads TGCAGCGTCGACGGACCGTGGTATGGCTACACCTTC.

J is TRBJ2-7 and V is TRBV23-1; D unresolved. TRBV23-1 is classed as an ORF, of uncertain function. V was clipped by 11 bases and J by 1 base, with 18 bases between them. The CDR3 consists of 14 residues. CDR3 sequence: CASKDTAESYEQYF. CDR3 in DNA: TGCGCCTCCAAGGATACTGCGGAATCCTACGAGCAGTACTTC.

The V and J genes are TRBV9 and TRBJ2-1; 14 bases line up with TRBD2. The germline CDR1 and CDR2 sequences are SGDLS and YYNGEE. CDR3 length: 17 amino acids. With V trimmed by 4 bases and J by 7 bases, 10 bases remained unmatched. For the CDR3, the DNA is TGTGCCAGCAGCCCCTTAGGGACTAGCGGGAGATGGAATGAGCAGTTCTTC. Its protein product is CASSPLGTSGRWNEQFF.

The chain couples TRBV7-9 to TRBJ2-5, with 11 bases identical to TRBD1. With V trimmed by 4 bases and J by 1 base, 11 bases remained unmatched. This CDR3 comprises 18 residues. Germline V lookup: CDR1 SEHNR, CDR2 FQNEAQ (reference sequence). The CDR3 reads CASSSTTAGQGVQETQYF. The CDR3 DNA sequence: TGTGCCAGCAGCTCAACTACCGCGGGACAGGGGGTCCAAGAGACCCAGTACTTC.

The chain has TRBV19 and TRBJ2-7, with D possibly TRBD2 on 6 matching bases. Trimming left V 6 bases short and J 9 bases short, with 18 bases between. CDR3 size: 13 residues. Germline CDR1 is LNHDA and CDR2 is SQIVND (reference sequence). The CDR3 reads CASSLGLASGQYF. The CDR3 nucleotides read TGTGCCAGTAGCCTGGGACTCGCGTCGGGGCAGTACTTC.

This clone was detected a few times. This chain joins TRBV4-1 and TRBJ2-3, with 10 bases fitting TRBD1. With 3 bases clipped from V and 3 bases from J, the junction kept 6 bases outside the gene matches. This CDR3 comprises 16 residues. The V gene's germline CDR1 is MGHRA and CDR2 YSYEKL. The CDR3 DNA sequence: TGCGCCAGCAGCCACCCGCGGGGACAGGGGACAGATACGCAGTATTTT. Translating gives CASSHPRGQGTDTQYF.

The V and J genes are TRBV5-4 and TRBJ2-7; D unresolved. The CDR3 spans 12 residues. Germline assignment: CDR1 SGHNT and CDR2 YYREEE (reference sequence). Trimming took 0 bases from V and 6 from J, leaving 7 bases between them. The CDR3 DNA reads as TGTGCCAGCAGCTTGGCAGGTTTCGAGCAGTACTTC. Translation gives CASSLAGFEQYF.

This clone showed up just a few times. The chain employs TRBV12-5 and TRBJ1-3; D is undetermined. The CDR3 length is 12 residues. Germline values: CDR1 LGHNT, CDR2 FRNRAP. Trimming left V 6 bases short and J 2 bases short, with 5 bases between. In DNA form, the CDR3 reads TGTGCTAGTGGCCTTACTGGAAACACCATATATTTT. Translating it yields CASGLTGNTIYF.

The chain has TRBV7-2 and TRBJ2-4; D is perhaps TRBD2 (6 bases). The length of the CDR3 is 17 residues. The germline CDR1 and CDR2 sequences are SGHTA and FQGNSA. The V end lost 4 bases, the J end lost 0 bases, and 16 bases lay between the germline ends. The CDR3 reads CASSSPRGGVAKNIQYF. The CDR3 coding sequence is TGTGCCAGCAGCTCACCCCGCGGAGGGGTAGCCAAAAACATTCAGTACTTC.

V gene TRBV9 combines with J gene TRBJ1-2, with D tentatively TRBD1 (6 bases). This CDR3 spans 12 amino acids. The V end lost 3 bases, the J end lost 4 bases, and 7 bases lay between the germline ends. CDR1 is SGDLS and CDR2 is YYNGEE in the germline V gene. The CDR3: CASSETGYGYTF. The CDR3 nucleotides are TGTGCCAGCAGCGAGACAGGCTATGGCTACACCTTC.

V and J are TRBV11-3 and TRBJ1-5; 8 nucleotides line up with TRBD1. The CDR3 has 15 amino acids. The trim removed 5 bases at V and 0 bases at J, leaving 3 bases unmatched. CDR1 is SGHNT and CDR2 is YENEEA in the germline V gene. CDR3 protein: CASSPDRGSNQPQHF. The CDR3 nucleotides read TGTGCCAGCAGCCCAGACAGGGGTAGCAATCAGCCCCAGCATTTT.

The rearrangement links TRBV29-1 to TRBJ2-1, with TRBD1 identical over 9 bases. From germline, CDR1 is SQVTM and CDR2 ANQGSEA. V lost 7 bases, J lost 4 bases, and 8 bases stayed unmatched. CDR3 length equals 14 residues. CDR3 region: CSGYRGLTYNEQFF. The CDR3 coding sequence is TGCAGCGGCTACAGGGGGCTGACGTACAATGAGCAGTTCTTC.

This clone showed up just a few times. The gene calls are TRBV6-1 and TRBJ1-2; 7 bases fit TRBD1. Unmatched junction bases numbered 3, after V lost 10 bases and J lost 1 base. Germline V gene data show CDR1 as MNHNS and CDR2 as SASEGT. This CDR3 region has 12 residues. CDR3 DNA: TGTGCCACCAGGGGGAGTAACTATGGCTACACCTTC. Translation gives CATRGSNYGYTF.

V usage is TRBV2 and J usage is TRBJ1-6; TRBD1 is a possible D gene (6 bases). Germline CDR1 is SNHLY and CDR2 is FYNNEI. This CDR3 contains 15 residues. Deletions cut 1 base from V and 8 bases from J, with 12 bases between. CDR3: CASSEGTAYDSPLHF. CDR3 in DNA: TGTGCCAGCAGTGAAGGGACAGCATATGATTCACCCCTCCACTTT. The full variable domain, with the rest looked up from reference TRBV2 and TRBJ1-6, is EPEVTQTPSHQVTQMGQEVILRCVPISNHLYFYWYRQILGQKVEFLVSFYNNEISEKSEIFDDQFSVERPDGSNFTLKIRSTKLEDSAMYFCASSEGTAYDSPLHFGNGTRLTVT.

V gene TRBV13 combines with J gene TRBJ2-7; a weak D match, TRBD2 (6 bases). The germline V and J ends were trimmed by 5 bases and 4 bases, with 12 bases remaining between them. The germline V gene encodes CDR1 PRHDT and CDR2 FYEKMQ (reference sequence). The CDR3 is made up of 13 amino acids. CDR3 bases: TGTGCCAGCAGCGAGAGAGGAGGGTACGAGCAGTACTTC. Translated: CASSERGGYEQYF. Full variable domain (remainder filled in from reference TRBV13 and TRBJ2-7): AAGVIQSPRHLIKEKRETATLKCYPIPRHDTVYWYQQGPGQDPQFLISFYEKMQSDKGSIPDRFSAQQFSDYHSELNMSSLELGDSALYFCASSERGGYEQYFGPGTRLTVT.

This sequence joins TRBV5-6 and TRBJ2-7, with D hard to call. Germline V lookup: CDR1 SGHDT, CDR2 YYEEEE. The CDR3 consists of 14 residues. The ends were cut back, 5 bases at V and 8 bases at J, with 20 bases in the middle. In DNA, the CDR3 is TGTGCCAGCAGGCTCGTCGGAATGCGTAGTAAGCAGTACTTC. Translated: CASRLVGMRSKQYF. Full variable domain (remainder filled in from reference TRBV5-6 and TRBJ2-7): DAGVTQSPTHLIKTRGQQVTLRCSPKSGHDTVSWYQQALGQGPQFIFQYYEEEERQRGNFPDRFSGHQFPNYSSELNVNALLLGDSALYLCASRLVGMRSKQYFGPGTRLTVT.

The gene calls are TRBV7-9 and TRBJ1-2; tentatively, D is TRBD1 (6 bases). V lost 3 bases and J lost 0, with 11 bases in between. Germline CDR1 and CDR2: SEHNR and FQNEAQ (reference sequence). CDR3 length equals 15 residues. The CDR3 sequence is CASSLRDTANYGYTF. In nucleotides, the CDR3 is TGTGCCAGCAGCTTGCGGGACACAGCTAACTATGGCTACACCTTC. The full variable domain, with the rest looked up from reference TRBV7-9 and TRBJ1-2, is DTGVSQNPRHKITKRGQNVTFRCDPISEHNRLYWYRQTLGQGPEFLTYFQNEAQLEKSRLLSDRFSAERPKGSFSTLEIQRTEQGDSAMYLCASSLRDTANYGYTFGSGTRLTVV.

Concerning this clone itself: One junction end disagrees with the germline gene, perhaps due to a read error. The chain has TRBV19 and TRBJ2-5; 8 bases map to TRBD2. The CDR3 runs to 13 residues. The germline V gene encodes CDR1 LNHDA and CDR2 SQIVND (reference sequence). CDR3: CASRIAGQETQYF. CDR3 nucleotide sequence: TGTGCCAGTAGAATAGCGGGACAAGAGACCCAGTACTTC.

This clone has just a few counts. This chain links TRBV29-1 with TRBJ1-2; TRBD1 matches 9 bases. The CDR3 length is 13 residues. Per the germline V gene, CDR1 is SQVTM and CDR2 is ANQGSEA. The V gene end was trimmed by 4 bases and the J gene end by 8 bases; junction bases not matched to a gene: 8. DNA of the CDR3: TGCAGCGTTGTTCGGACAGGGGAGGCGGGCTACACCTTC. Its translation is CSVVRTGEAGYTF.

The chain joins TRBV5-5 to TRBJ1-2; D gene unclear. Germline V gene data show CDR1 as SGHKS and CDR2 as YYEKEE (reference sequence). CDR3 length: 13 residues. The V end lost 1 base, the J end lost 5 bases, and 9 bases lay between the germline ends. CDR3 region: CASSLSVGYGYTF. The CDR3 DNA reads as TGTGCCAGCAGCTTGAGCGTGGGATATGGCTACACCTTC.